This note documents a single T cell receptor (beta chain) sequence. This specimen comes from a study of blood T cell repertoires in COVID-19. In the source study's methods: Reference gene primer amplification in the assay estimated nucleated cell counts. Only in-frame clones appear in the TCRdb table, and some are missing; sequencing was by immunoSEQ multiplex PCR. V, J and clone size were drawn from that table, and D and trimming were deduced from the DNA. The sample has a few hundred thousand clones, 85% to 90% seen once. This CDR3 has 16 residues. Germline-derived CDR1 and CDR2 are MNHEY and SVGAGI. V dropped 2 bases and J dropped 6 bases, with 17 bases sitting between them. Enrollees, about 18 to 100 years old, lived in 20 to 25 US areas. Assignments of participants to cohorts depended upon their own reported clinical history. Symptom resolution, clearance, or two negative PCRs marked donors in Cohort 3 as recovered.

The sample taken for sequencing was PBMCs or T cells enriched from blood (not recorded which). The rearrangement links TRBV6-5 to TRBJ2-1; D is perhaps TRBD2 (6 bases). This clonotype was obtained from a woman aged 30 to 39 who had recovered from COVID-19. The CDR3 is CASSYDGGFGGNEQFF. The CDR3 DNA sequence: TGTGCCAGCAGTTACGATGGCGGGTTCGGGGGCAATGAGCAGTTCTTC.